These 27 T cell receptor beta chains share one sample of origin, sequenced in a study of T-cell memory formation after mild COVID-19. TCRdb independently ran MiXCR on the 5' RACE reads; one entry per CDR3 protein. Found here are more than 150,000 distinct CDR3 sequences, 20% to 25% of them singletons; the top ten hold under 25%. The source material was PBMCs or a T cell subset sorted from them (not recorded which). The receptors here all came from an adult woman who had mild COVID-19 (a few samples of this study predate the infection). Cell type and time point are not known.

The V and J genes are TRBV27 and TRBJ2-3; TRBD2 aligns across 12 bases. The J segment lost 5 bases and the V segment lost 5 bases, leaving 8 bases of the junction unmatched. CDR1 and CDR2 from the germline V gene are MNHEY and SMNVEV (reference sequence). This CDR3 region has 16 residues. The CDR3 nucleotides read TGTGCCAGCAGTCCTCTAGCGGGGGGGGAGGGAGATACGCAGTATTTT. Translated: CASSPLAGGEGDTQYF.

This clonotype was found a few times. The V and J genes are TRBV7-2 and TRBJ2-1; D is unresolved. This CDR3 has 12 amino acids. V was shortened by 3 bases and J by 7 bases, with 7 bases between the two germline ends. CDR1 and CDR2 from the germline V gene are SGHTA and FQGNSA. CDR3 amino acids: CASSFSPNEQFF. The CDR3 DNA is TGTGCCAGCAGCTTCAGCCCAAATGAGCAGTTCTTC.

This clonotype has only a few counts. This chain connects TRBV7-8 to TRBJ2-3, with 13 bases aligning to TRBD2. CDR1 is SGHVS, CDR2 FQNEAQ, per germline. Germline trimming cut 5 bases from V and 3 bases from J; bases unmatched to any gene: 11. This CDR3 contains 18 residues. The CDR3 region has the DNA TGTGCCAGCAGCACTACTAGCGGGAGGGCCGGGGAGACAGATACGCAGTATTTT. Translation: CASSTTSGRAGETDTQYF.

This clonotype was counted a few times. V gene TRBV12-3 or TRBV12-4 combines with J gene TRBJ2-7, with D uncertain. V was cut by 1 base and J by 0 bases, with 7 bases left in between. This CDR3 region has 14 residues. CDR3 region: CASSLEASSYEQYF. The CDR3 nucleotides read TGTGCCAGCAGTTTAGAGGCTAGCTCCTACGAGCAGTACTTC.

The CDR3 here is CASSQVGGGNEQFF. As DNA, the CDR3 is TGCGCCAGCAGCCAAGTAGGAGGGGGCAATGAGCAGTTCTTC. The V and J genes are TRBV4-1 and TRBJ2-1; D assignment may be TRBD1 or TRBD2 (6 bases each). The CDR3 length is 14 residues. Trimming left V 1 base short and J 6 bases short, with 10 bases between. Germline V gives CDR1 MGHRA, CDR2 YSYEKL.

This clonotype was recorded once. V gene TRBV7-9 combines with J gene TRBJ2-5; tentative D call: TRBD1 (6 bases). V was shortened by 4 bases and J by 5 bases, with 20 bases between the two germline ends. CDR1 and CDR2 from the germline V gene are SEHNR and FQNEAQ (reference sequence). The CDR3 has 16 residues. The CDR3 loop reads CASSSPQQGAGETQYF. CDR3 in DNA: TGTGCCAGCAGCTCGCCGCAACAGGGTGCGGGTGAGACCCAGTACTTC. Drawing the rest from reference TRBV7-9 and TRBJ2-5, the complete variable domain is DTGVSQNPRHKITKRGQNVTFRCDPISEHNRLYWYRQTLGQGPEFLTYFQNEAQLEKSRLLSDRFSAERPKGSFSTLEIQRTEQGDSAMYLCASSSPQQGAGETQYFGPGTRLLVL.

In its sample, this clonotype was seen a few times. This chain joins TRBV21-1 and TRBJ2-2; whether TRBD1, the table's D call, matches the DNA was not checked. TRBV21-1 is a listed pseudogene. This CDR3 comprises 16 residues. The CDR3 spells CASSRGQGAASGELFF. For the CDR3, the DNA is TGTGCCAGCAGCAGGGGACAGGGGGCTGCTAGCGGGGAGCTGTTTTTT.

This clonotype was counted a few times. The CDR3: CASSVGSGSSYEQYF. The CDR3 DNA reads as TGTGCCAGCAGCGTAGGGAGCGGCAGCTCCTACGAGCAGTACTTC. The chain couples TRBV9 to TRBJ2-7; maybe TRBD2 (5 bases). The CDR3 has 15 amino acids. Per the germline V gene, CDR1 is SGDLS and CDR2 is YYNGEE. The V end lost 0 bases, the J end lost 0 bases, and 10 bases lay between the germline ends.

The chain links TRBV5-1 to TRBJ1-1; tentative D call: TRBD1 (5 bases). The germline V gene has CDR1 SGHRS and CDR2 YFSETQ. The CDR3 spans 13 residues. V was shortened by 0 bases and J by 5 bases, with 8 bases between the two germline ends. CDR3 DNA sequence: TGCGCCAGCAGCTTGGGGGGGGAAACTGAAGCTTTCTTT. Translation: CASSLGGETEAFF.

The chain has TRBV7-3 and TRBJ2-3; no reliable D call. CDR3 length: 14 amino acids. The germline V gene has CDR1 SGHTA and CDR2 FQGTGA. Between the trimmed V and J ends, which lost 4 bases and 2 bases, there was a span of 10 bases. CDR3 sequence: CASSSGYDTDTQYF. The CDR3 nucleotides are TGTGCCAGCAGCTCCGGGTATGACACAGATACGCAGTATTTT.

The chain employs TRBV11-2 and TRBJ1-2; possible D gene TRBD1, 6 bases. The CDR3 runs 16 residues. Germline values: CDR1 SGHAT, CDR2 FQNNGV. With 1 base removed from V and 4 bases from J, the gap between germline ends came to 16 bases. CDR3 sequence (DNA): TGTGCCAGCAGCTTAGTACCCCGGACAGACTCCTATGGCTACACCTTC. Residues: CASSLVPRTDSYGYTF.

The chain carries TRBV7-3 and TRBJ1-1; possible D gene TRBD1, 6 bases. V gave up 1 base and J gave up 7 bases, with 16 bases separating them. The length of the CDR3 is 15 residues. Germline V gives CDR1 SGHTA, CDR2 FQGTGA. The CDR3 DNA follows: TGTGCCAGCAGCTTAATACATGGGGGCGCGGGTGAAGCTTTCTTT. This sequence encodes CASSLIHGGAGEAFF.

With regard to this clonotype: A junction end diverges from the germline sequence, so it may reflect a read error. This sequence joins TRBV13 and TRBJ2-2; 8 positions agree with TRBD2. Germline V gene lookup returns CDR1 PRHDT and CDR2 FYEKMQ (reference sequence). This CDR3 contains 14 residues. This chain's CDR3 is CASGLLAGTGELFF. As DNA, the CDR3 is TGTGCCAGCGGCTTGTTAGCGGGAACCGGGGAGCTGTTTTTT.

CDR3 sequence (DNA): TGTGCCAGCAGTTTAAGCCAAGGGGCCTGGGGGAAGACCCAGTACTTC. Its translation is CASSLSQGAWGKTQYF. V and J are TRBV27 and TRBJ2-5; D tentatively fits TRBD1 or TRBD2 (5 bases each). The V and J ends lost 2 bases and 6 bases respectively, with 19 bases between them. Per germline, CDR1 MNHEY and CDR2 SMNVEV (reference sequence). The length of the CDR3 is 16 residues.

There are a few counts of this clonotype. The rearrangement uses TRBV15 and TRBJ2-3; the D gene could be TRBD1 or TRBD2 (5 bases each). CDR1 LNHNV and CDR2 YYDKDF come from the germline V gene (reference sequence). Trimming pared 2 bases from V and 1 base from J, leaving 13 bases between. The CDR3 runs 16 residues. CDR3 sequence: CATSRSGTIGTDTQYF. The CDR3 DNA reads TGTGCCACCAGCAGATCCGGGACCATTGGCACAGATACGCAGTATTTT.

This sequence joins TRBV6-1 and TRBJ2-2; the D gene is possibly TRBD1 (6 bases). This CDR3 has 14 residues. The V and J ends lost 4 bases and 5 bases respectively, with 11 bases between them. Germline CDR1 reads MNHNS; CDR2 reads SASEGT. Here the CDR3 reads CASSGIQGTGELFF. The DNA for the CDR3 is TGTGCCAGCAGTGGAATACAGGGAACCGGGGAGCTGTTTTTT.

J is TRBJ2-7 and V is TRBV13; TRBD1 agrees at 10 bases. CDR1 PRHDT and CDR2 FYEKMQ come from the germline V gene (reference sequence). There are 15 residues in the CDR3. V gave up 4 bases and J gave up 0 bases; unmatched junction bases: 3. CDR3 coding DNA: TGTGCCAGCAGCTCCCGGACAGGGGGCTCCTACGAGCAGTACTTC. Its translation is CASSSRTGGSYEQYF.

This clonotype was found a few times. The genes are TRBV7-2 and TRBJ2-1; 10 nucleotides match TRBD2. The CDR3 is made up of 16 amino acids. From germline, CDR1 is SGHTA and CDR2 FQGNSA. The ends lost 3 bases at V and 8 bases at J; junction bases unmatched: 10. CDR3 bases: TGTGCCAGCAGCTTCGTAGGAGCGGGAGGGCCTTATGAGCAGTTCTTC. It is translated as CASSFVGAGGPYEQFF.

This chain connects TRBV20-1 to TRBJ2-7, with 9 bases identical to TRBD2. CDR1 is DFQATT and CDR2 is SNEGSKA in the germline V gene (reference sequence). After removal of 1 base from V and 2 bases from J, the junction contained 12 bases not matched to a gene. The CDR3 is 17 residues long. CDR3 in amino acids: CSARVESGGPLAYEQYF. The DNA for the CDR3 is TGCAGTGCTAGAGTAGAAAGCGGGGGGCCCCTCGCCTACGAGCAGTACTTC.

Turning to this clonotype: Its ends do not fully match the called genes, so a read error is possible. V usage is TRBV11-2 and J usage is TRBJ2-1; D remains unclear. CDR3 length: 15 residues. The germline gives CDR1 SGHAT, CDR2 FQNNGV. Here the CDR3 DNA reads TGTGCCAGCAGCTTAGGGCGTAATCTCTACAATGAGCAGTTATTC. Translated, it gives CASSLGRNLYNEQLF.

The sample holds many counts of this clonotype. The rearrangement uses TRBV7-9 and TRBJ2-7; TRBD1 is a possible D gene (5 bases). The CDR3 length is 16 residues. Germline CDR1 and CDR2: SEHNR and FQNEAQ (reference sequence). The germline V and J ends were trimmed by 4 bases and 2 bases, with 18 bases remaining between them. The CDR3 coding sequence is TGTGCCAGCAGCTACCCCGGCCAGGGTCTCCCCTACGAGCAGTACTTC. Its translation is CASSYPGQGLPYEQYF.

The chain couples TRBV4-1 to TRBJ1-2, with TRBD1 as a possible D gene (5 bases). The CDR3 extends over 16 amino acids. The germline V gene has CDR1 MGHRA and CDR2 YSYEKL. V was shortened by 0 bases and J by 4 bases, with 15 bases between the two germline ends. CDR3 bases: TGCGCCAGCAGCCAAGATCGAAAAGCGGGACTCTATGGCTACACCTTC. This codes for CASSQDRKAGLYGYTF.

V and J are TRBV5-1 and TRBJ2-6; D remains ambiguous. Per germline, CDR1 SGHRS and CDR2 YFSETQ. This CDR3 contains 17 residues. Trimming removed 2 bases from V and 0 bases from J, with 12 bases in between. The CDR3 loop reads CASSFQDGYSGANVLTF. CDR3 DNA sequence: TGCGCCAGCAGCTTCCAGGACGGCTACTCTGGGGCCAACGTCCTGACTTTC.

This clonotype was counted once. This chain connects TRBV14 to TRBJ2-7, with D possibly TRBD2 on 6 matching bases. The CDR3 runs 14 residues. Trimming left V 3 bases short and J 2 bases short, with 11 bases between. The germline V gene encodes CDR1 SGHDN and CDR2 FVKESK. CDR3 region: CASSHGAGTYEQYF. The CDR3 nucleotides are TGTGCCAGCAGCCACGGGGCGGGGACCTACGAGCAGTACTTC.

This clonotype was seen a handful of times. This sequence joins TRBV20-1 and TRBJ1-3, with D uncertain. Germline CDR1 and CDR2: DFQATT and SNEGSKA (reference sequence). V lost 3 bases and J 9 bases, leaving 12 bases between the germline ends. The CDR3 contains 12 residues. For the CDR3, the DNA is TGCAGTGCTAGTGCCGAAGAGGGCACCATATATTTT. This gives the protein CSASAEEGTIYF.

Here the CDR3 DNA reads TGTGCCAGCAGCTGGGGGGAGGGACCTGGAAACACCATATATTTT. Translated: CASSWGEGPGNTIYF. The chain employs TRBV7-8 and TRBJ1-3; possible D gene TRBD1, 5 bases. V shed 4 bases and J shed 2 bases, with 12 bases lying between them. The CDR3 is made up of 15 amino acids. Germline V gives CDR1 SGHVS, CDR2 FQNEAQ.

The J gene is TRBJ1-1, the V gene TRBV5-6; no reliable D call. Trimming left V 0 bases short and J 1 base short, with 7 bases between. Per germline, CDR1 SGHDT and CDR2 YYEEEE. The CDR3 has 14 residues. The CDR3 is CASSLGPGNTEAFF. The CDR3 DNA sequence: TGTGCCAGCAGCTTGGGTCCAGGGAACACTGAAGCTTTCTTT.